The 9 T cell receptor beta chains presented below share a single source sample, sequenced in a study of response to subunit inactivated influenza vaccine. MiXCR, run by TCRdb on the RT-PCR reads, gives a single entry per CDR3 protein. The data contain roughly 700,000 distinct CDR3 sequences, more than 11% of them seen just once; the ten biggest clones take up approximately 6.5%. The specimen comprised PBMCs from blood, sampled around two weeks before vaccination. The receptors originated from a man aged 45-60 years who received an inactivated influenza vaccine.

This clonotype was recorded only once. The rearrangement joins TRBV21-1 to TRBJ2-7; TRBD1 is taken as the D call from the table, unchecked against the DNA. TRBV21-1 is classified as a pseudogene. This CDR3 comprises 14 residues. DNA of the CDR3: TGTGCCAGCAGCACATGGGACAGGGGTTACGAGCAGTACTTC. Residues: CASSTWDRGYEQYF.

In this sample, this clonotype turned up many times. The chain combines TRBV25-1 with TRBJ2-2; D call uncertain. Germline CDR1 MGHDK, CDR2 SYGVNS. Between the trimmed V and J ends, which lost 2 bases and 6 bases, there was a span of 10 bases. The CDR3 extends over 14 amino acids. The CDR3 nucleotides are TGTGCCAGCAGTGAAGGGGATAGGGCCGGGGAGCTGTTTTTT. Translated: CASSEGDRAGELFF.

This sequence joins TRBV5-5 and TRBJ2-7; 10 nucleotides agree with TRBD2. Germline CDR1 and CDR2: SGHKS and YYEKEE (reference sequence). The CDR3 has 16 residues. With 2 bases clipped from V and 3 bases from J, the junction kept 8 bases outside the gene matches. CDR3 nucleotide sequence: TGTGCCAGCAGCTTTCTAGCGGGGGTTGATCTCTACGAGCAGTACTTC. Translating it yields CASSFLAGVDLYEQYF.

Only a few counts were recorded for this clonotype. The rearrangement joins TRBV4-3 to TRBJ2-3, with D perhaps matching TRBD2 (6 bases). The germline V gene has CDR1 LGHNA and CDR2 YSLEER. The V end was cut by 3 bases, the J end by 2 bases, with 21 bases between. CDR3 size: 18 residues. CDR3 protein: CASSHPPRRDGTTDTQYF. The CDR3 DNA follows: TGCGCCAGCAGCCATCCCCCCAGGCGGGATGGGACCACAGATACGCAGTATTTT.

V is TRBV6-1 and J is TRBJ2-7; D is possibly TRBD1 (6 bases). CDR3 length equals 13 residues. Trimming pared 6 bases from V and 3 bases from J, leaving 12 bases between. The germline V gene encodes CDR1 MNHNS and CDR2 SASEGT. CDR3 sequence (DNA): TGTGCCAGCAGAGCGGACAGTTTCTACGAGCAGTACTTC. Protein product: CASRADSFYEQYF.

The sample holds many counts of this clonotype. The V gene is TRBV28, the J gene TRBJ2-4; 8 bases agree with TRBD1. This CDR3 has 12 residues. Germline loops: CDR1 MDHEN, CDR2 SYDVKM. Losses at the gene ends were 0 bases for V and 15 bases for J; bases not matched to a gene: 4. Written as DNA, the CDR3 is TGTGCCAGCAGTTTATGGGGACAGGAACGGTACTTC. Protein: CASSLWGQERYF.

The chain has TRBV5-1 and TRBJ2-1; the match to TRBD1 covers 9 bases. Per germline, CDR1 SGHRS and CDR2 YFSETQ. The CDR3 sequence is 14 residues long. After removal of 7 bases from V and 6 bases from J, the junction contained 8 bases not matched to a gene. CDR3: CASSSGTGSNEQFF. As DNA, the CDR3 is TGCGCCAGCTCCTCTGGGACAGGGAGCAATGAGCAGTTCTTC.

This clonotype was detected only a few times. V usage is TRBV7-9 and J usage is TRBJ1-2; TRBD1 matches at 7 bases. This CDR3 has 13 amino acids. V lost 5 bases, J lost 8 bases, and 8 bases stayed unmatched. Germline V gene data show CDR1 as SEHNR and CDR2 as FQNEAQ (reference sequence). The CDR3 DNA reads as TGTGCCAGCAGCAGACAGGGTTTGGGCGGCTACACCTTC. This encodes CASSRQGLGGYTF.

This clonotype was picked up many times. This chain links TRBV4-2 with TRBJ2-1; TRBD2 might be the D (7 bases). The length of the CDR3 is 18 residues. CDR1 is LGHNA, CDR2 YNFKEQ, per germline. V was trimmed by 0 bases and J by 4 bases, leaving 19 bases between them. This chain's CDR3 is CASSQDGGGPRVYNEQFF. The CDR3 nucleotides are TGTGCCAGCAGCCAAGATGGGGGGGGGCCCCGGGTTTACAATGAGCAGTTCTTC.